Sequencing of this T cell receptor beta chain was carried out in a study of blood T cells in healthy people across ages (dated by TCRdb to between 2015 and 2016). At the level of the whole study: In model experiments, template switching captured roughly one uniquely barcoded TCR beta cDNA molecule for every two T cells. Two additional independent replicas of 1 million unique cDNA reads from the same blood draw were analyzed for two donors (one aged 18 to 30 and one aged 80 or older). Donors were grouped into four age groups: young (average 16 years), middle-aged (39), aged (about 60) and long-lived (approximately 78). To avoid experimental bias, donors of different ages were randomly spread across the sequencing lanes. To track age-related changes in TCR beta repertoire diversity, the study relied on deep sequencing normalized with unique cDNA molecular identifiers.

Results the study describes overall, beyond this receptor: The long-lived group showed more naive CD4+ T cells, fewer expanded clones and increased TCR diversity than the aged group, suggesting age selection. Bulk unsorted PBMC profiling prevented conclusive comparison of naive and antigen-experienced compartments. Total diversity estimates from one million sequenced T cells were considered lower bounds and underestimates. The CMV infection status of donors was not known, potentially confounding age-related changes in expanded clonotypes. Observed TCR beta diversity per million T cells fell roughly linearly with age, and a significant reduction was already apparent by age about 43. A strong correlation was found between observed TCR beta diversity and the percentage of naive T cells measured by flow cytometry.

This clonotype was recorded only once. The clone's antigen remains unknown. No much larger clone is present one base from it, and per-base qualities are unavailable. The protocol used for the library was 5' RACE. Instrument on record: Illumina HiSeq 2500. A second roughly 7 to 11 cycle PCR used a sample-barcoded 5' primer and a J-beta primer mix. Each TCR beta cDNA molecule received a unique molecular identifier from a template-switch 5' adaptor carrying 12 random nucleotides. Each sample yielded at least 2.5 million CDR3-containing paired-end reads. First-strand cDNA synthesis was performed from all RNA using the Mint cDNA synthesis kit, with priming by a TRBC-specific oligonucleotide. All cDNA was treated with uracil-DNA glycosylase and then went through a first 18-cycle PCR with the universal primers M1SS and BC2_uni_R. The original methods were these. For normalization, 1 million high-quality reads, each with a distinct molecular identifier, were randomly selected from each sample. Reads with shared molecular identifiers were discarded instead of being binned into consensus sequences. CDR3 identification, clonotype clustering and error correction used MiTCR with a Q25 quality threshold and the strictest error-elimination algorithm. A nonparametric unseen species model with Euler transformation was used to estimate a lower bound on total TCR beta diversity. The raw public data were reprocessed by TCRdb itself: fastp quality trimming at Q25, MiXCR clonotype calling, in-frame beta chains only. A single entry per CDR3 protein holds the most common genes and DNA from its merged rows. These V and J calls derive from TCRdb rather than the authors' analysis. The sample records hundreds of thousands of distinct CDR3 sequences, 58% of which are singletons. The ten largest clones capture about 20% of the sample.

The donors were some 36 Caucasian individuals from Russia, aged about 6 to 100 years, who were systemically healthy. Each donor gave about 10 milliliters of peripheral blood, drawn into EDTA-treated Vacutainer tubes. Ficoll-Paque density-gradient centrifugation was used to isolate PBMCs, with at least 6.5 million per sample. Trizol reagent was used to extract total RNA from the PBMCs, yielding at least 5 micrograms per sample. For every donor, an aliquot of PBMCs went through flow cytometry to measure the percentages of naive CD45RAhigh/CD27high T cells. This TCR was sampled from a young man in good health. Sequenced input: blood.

The CDR3 corresponds to CASSDSGAEQYF. Read as DNA, the sequence is TGTGCCAGCAGTGACTCAGGGGCAGAGCAGTACTTC. Recombination connected TRBV6-4 to TRBJ2-5; a tentative D call is TRBD1 (5 bases match). The V and J ends are trimmed by 0 bases and 11 bases, leaving 10 bases between them. The germline V gene gives CDR1 as MRHNA and CDR2 as SNTAGT. Including the terminal cysteine and phenylalanine, the CDR3 comprises 12 residues. Only the CDR3 portion is preserved as DNA: 36 bases, with reading frame beginning at the first base.